A single sample is the source of the 5 T cell receptor beta chains below, sequenced in a study of cytomegalovirus exposure and HLA in healthy donors. Use of 60 Vbeta and 13 Jbeta primers characterized the PCR. The repertoire was sequenced with immunoSEQ multiplex PCR; TCRdb's copy has only in-frame clones and lacks some. Of around 120,000 clones in the sample, over 70% were seen once. Sample: PBMCs. These receptors originate from a woman aged 45-59 years in good health and CMV-seropositive.

V and J are TRBV23-1 and TRBJ1-5, with 9 nucleotides matching TRBD1. TRBV23-1 has ORF status, its function being uncertain. The CDR3 sequence is 20 residues long. The V segment lost 3 bases and the J segment 0 bases; nucleotides outside the gene matches: 15. The CDR3 spells CASSHTCPGTGPDSNQPQHF. The CDR3 coding sequence is TGCGCCAGCAGTCATACGTGCCCCGGGACAGGGCCGGATAGCAATCAGCCCCAGCATTTT.

This clone appeared a few times. Written as DNA, the CDR3 is TGCGCCAGCAGCTCGCCGGGACTAGCGGTGACGCAGTATTTT. Translated, it gives CASSSPGLAVTQYF. V and J are TRBV5-1 and TRBJ2-3, with 11 positions matching TRBD2. Germline CDR1 reads SGHRS; CDR2 reads YFSETQ. The CDR3 length is 14 residues. Trimming removed 3 bases from V and 9 bases from J; junction bases left unmatched: 6.

V and J are TRBV19 and TRBJ1-1, with 7 bases aligning to TRBD1. This CDR3 is built from 14 residues. Unmatched junction bases numbered 1, after V lost 3 bases and J lost 0 bases. CDR1 is LNHDA and CDR2 is SQIVND in the germline V gene (reference sequence). As DNA, the CDR3 is TGTGCCAGTAGTATCGGGACAGTGAACACTGAAGCTTTCTTT. Protein sequence: CASSIGTVNTEAFF.

V usage is TRBV7-2 and J usage is TRBJ2-3; possibly TRBD2 for D (7 bases). Trimming removed 2 bases from V and 1 base from J, with 13 bases in between. The germline CDR1 and CDR2 sequences are SGHTA and FQGNSA. The CDR3 extends over 16 amino acids. CDR3 DNA sequence: TGTGCCAGCAGCTTACATGGGGGGGCCGGCACAGATACGCAGTATTTT. Its translation is CASSLHGGAGTDTQYF.

The chain employs TRBV2 and TRBJ1-2; D not certain. This CDR3 spans 14 amino acids. In germline, CDR1 is SNHLY, CDR2 FYNNEI. V was trimmed by 6 bases and J by 1 base, leaving 12 bases between them. The CDR3 DNA sequence: TGTGCCAGCAGGCGGGGAGATTTTAACTATGGCTACACCTTC. Its protein is CASRRGDFNYGYTF.